Shown below are 15 T cell receptor beta chains from a single sample sequenced in a study of T-cell reconstitution after alpha-beta-depleted transplantation in children. A library of TCRbeta sequences, prepared with unique molecular identifiers, was generated. TCRdb re-called the PCR reads through MiXCR, storing one row per CDR3 protein. Counted here are hundreds of thousands of distinct CDR3 sequences, 10% to 13% occurring once; the ten biggest clones make up less than 5%. The material was PBMCs from the stem cell graft donor, obtained from the stem cell graft. The source of these receptors is a human donor who donated a stem cell graft to a child with acute myeloid leukemia.

The count of this clonotype is one. A read error may produce the germline difference seen at one junction end. This chain joins TRBV12-3 or TRBV12-4 and TRBJ2-7, with 7 nucleotides matching TRBD2. The CDR3 spans 18 residues. CDR3 sequence reads: CTSSLARSGLGSSYEQYF. The CDR3 region has the DNA TGTACCAGCAGTTTAGCGCGATCAGGACTAGGAAGCTCCTACGAGCAGTACTTC.

This chain links TRBV5-4 with TRBJ2-3; TRBD2 aligns across 11 bases. CDR1 is SGHNT and CDR2 is YYREEE in the germline V gene (reference sequence). The CDR3 runs 15 residues. The V and J ends lost 4 bases and 5 bases, in that order; junction bases with no gene match: 6. The CDR3 region is CASSVVAGGQDTQYF. The CDR3 DNA is TGTGCCAGCAGCGTAGTAGCGGGAGGGCAAGATACGCAGTATTTT.

This clonotype was seen ten or more times. The chain links TRBV4-2 to TRBJ2-7, with 9 nucleotides matching TRBD1. In germline, CDR1 is LGHNA, CDR2 YNFKEQ. J was trimmed by 0 bases and V by 1 base; bases with no gene match: 4. The CDR3 loop spans 16 amino acids. The CDR3 sequence: CASSQAQGASSYEQYF. The CDR3 DNA reads TGTGCCAGCAGCCAAGCACAGGGGGCGAGCTCCTACGAGCAGTACTTC.

The V call is TRBV7-3, the J call TRBJ2-3; D uncertain. The ends were cut back, 5 bases at V and 3 bases at J, with 6 bases in the middle. CDR1 and CDR2 (germline): SGHTA, FQGTGA. The CDR3 covers 12 residues. The CDR3 DNA is TGTGCCAGCAGCGTACAAACAGATACGCAGTATTTT. This gives the protein CASSVQTDTQYF. Full variable domain (outside the CDR3, taken from reference TRBV7-3 and TRBJ2-3): GAGVSQTPSNKVTEKGKYVELRCDPISGHTALYWYRQSLGQGPEFLIYFQGTGAADDSGLPNDRFFAVRPEGSVSTLKIQRTERGDSAVYLCASSVQTDTQYFGPGTRLTVL.

The chain uses TRBV4-3 and TRBJ2-7; 7 bases are shared with TRBD2. V lost 5 bases to trimming and J lost 5 bases; unmatched junction nucleotides: 15. The CDR3 length is 16 residues. Germline-derived CDR1 and CDR2 are LGHNA and YSLEER. The chain's CDR3 is CASSGPRLVAGNEQYF. CDR3 DNA: TGCGCCAGCAGCGGCCCTCGGTTAGTAGCGGGCAACGAGCAGTACTTC.

A word on this clonotype: Given a much more abundant clone one base away, this may be a read error. The chain employs TRBV6-2 or TRBV6-3 and TRBJ2-1; the match to TRBD1 covers 9 bases. The better agreement between TRBJ2-7 and the DNA end casts doubt on the J call. The CDR3 spans 16 residues. Germline CDR1 reads MNHEY; CDR2 reads SVGEGT. The CDR3 here is CASSYIFGTGYNEQYF. CDR3 DNA sequence: TGTGCCAGCAGTTACATTTTTGGGACAGGGTACAATGAGCAGTACTTC.

This clonotype has a count of ten or more. This chain uses TRBV20-1 with TRBJ2-7, with TRBD2 matching 14 bases. Germline V gene sequence: CDR1 DFQATT, CDR2 SNEGSKA (reference sequence). The CDR3 runs to 13 residues. V lost 4 bases to trimming and J lost 5 bases; unmatched junction nucleotides: 1. CDR3 DNA sequence: TGCAGTGCTACGGGACTAGCGGGAGACGAGCAGTACTTC. It is translated as CSATGLAGDEQYF.

This clonotype was seen only a few times. CDR3 bases: TGCAGTGCCTGGACTAGCGGGGCCACCGGGGAGCTGTTTTTT. This codes for CSAWTSGATGELFF. The chain employs TRBV20-1 and TRBJ2-2, with 12 bases that match TRBD2. Germline lookup yields CDR1 DFQATT and CDR2 SNEGSKA (reference sequence). Unmatched junction bases numbered 3, after V lost 6 bases and J lost 4 bases. The length of the CDR3 is 14 residues.

V gene TRBV15 combines with J gene TRBJ2-4, with TRBD2 matching 8 bases. The length of the CDR3 is 18 residues. From germline, CDR1 is LNHNV and CDR2 YYDKDF (reference sequence). J was trimmed by 0 bases and V by 2 bases; bases with no gene match: 9. The CDR3 region has the DNA TGTGCCACCAGCAGATCCCCTAGCGGGTCACTAGCCAAAAACATTCAGTACTTC. It yields the protein CATSRSPSGSLAKNIQYF.

In its sample, this clonotype was seen many times. J is TRBJ1-5 and V is TRBV6-1; 9 bases map to TRBD1. The CDR3 is made up of 15 amino acids. Looked up from germline, CDR1 is MNHNS and CDR2 is SASEGT. The V segment lost 7 bases and the J segment 3 bases; nucleotides outside the gene matches: 7. CDR3 nucleotides: TGTGCCAGCACCGCCGGACAGGGGTACAATCAGCCCCAGCATTTT. Translated, it gives CASTAGQGYNQPQHF.

This clonotype was observed a handful of times. The V gene is TRBV7-2, the J gene TRBJ2-5; TRBD1 aligns across 10 bases. The CDR3 is 15 amino acids. Germline V gene sequence: CDR1 SGHTA, CDR2 FQGNSA. With V trimmed by 5 bases and J by 8 bases, 11 bases remained unmatched. Here the CDR3 reads CASSTRTGDRGTQYF. The CDR3 coding sequence is TGTGCCAGCAGCACCCGGACCGGGGACAGGGGAACCCAGTACTTC.

This clonotype was counted many times. The chain links TRBV5-1 to TRBJ1-4; 8 bases agree with TRBD1. The CDR3 consists of 20 residues. After removal of 4 bases from V and 7 bases from J, the junction contained 24 bases not matched to a gene. Looked up from germline, CDR1 is SGHRS and CDR2 is YFSETQ. This CDR3 is CASSPVPGQAQEGVSEKLFF. The CDR3, as DNA: TGCGCCAGCAGCCCGGTCCCGGGACAGGCCCAGGAGGGAGTGAGTGAAAAACTGTTTTTT.

This clonotype was counted at least ten times. The chain couples TRBV5-1 to TRBJ2-1; possible D gene TRBD2, 5 bases. Germline CDR1 reads SGHRS; CDR2 reads YFSETQ. This CDR3 region has 15 residues. Trimming took off 6 bases at V and 0 bases at J, with 13 bases between the two ends. The CDR3 nucleotides are TGCGCCAGCAACTCCCAGCGGTCCTCCTACAATGAGCAGTTCTTC. As protein: CASNSQRSSYNEQFF.

The sample holds many counts of this clonotype. The V gene is TRBV10-3, the J gene TRBJ2-1; D possibly corresponds to TRBD1 (6 bases). Germline CDR1 is ENHRY and CDR2 is SYGVKD. CDR3 length equals 14 residues. The germline V and J ends were trimmed by 8 bases and 4 bases, with 15 bases remaining between them. DNA for the CDR3: TGTGCCATCCAGTCAGGGGACGGTTACAATGAGCAGTTCTTC. It yields the protein CAIQSGDGYNEQFF.

In this sample, this clonotype turned up a few times. The junction departs from the called germline gene at one end, perhaps through a read error. The V gene is TRBV7-9, the J gene TRBJ2-1, with TRBD2 matching over 10 bases. The V gene's germline CDR1 is SEHNR and CDR2 FQNEAQ (reference sequence). The CDR3 length is 14 residues. The CDR3 nucleotides are TGTGCCAGCAGCCTAGCGGGAGTTAGGGATGAGCAGTTCTTC. It yields the protein CASSLAGVRDEQFF.